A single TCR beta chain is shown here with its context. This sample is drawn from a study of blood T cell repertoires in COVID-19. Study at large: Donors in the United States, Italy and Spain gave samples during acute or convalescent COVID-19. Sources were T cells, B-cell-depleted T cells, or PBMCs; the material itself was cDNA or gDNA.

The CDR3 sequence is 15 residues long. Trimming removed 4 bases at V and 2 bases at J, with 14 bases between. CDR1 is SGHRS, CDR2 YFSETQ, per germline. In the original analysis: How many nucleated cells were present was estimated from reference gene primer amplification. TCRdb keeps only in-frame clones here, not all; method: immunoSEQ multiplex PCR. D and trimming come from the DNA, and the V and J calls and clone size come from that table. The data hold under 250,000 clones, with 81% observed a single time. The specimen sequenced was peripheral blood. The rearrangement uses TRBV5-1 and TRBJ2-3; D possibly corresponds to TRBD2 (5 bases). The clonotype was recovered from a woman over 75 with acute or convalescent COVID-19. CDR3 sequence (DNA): TGCGCCAGCAGCGACGTAAGCGGCCCCACAGATACGCAGTATTTT. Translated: CASSDVSGPTDTQYF.